These 6 T cell receptor beta chains came from one sample sequenced in a study of shared clonotypes between healthy human individuals. The protocol was immunoSEQ multiplex PCR, while the TCRdb copy is restricted to in-frame clones and leaves out a portion. The sample consists of about 610,000 clones, roughly 97% of them appearing once. Material: naive CD4+ T cells sorted from blood. The sample's subset: CD45RA+ positively selected. These TCRs come from a young woman in good health.

The V and J genes are TRBV7-2 and TRBJ1-2; 8 bases align to TRBD1. The length of the CDR3 is 13 residues. With V trimmed by 4 bases and J by 2 bases, 0 bases remained unmatched. Germline CDR1 SGHTA, CDR2 FQGNSA. CDR3 bases: TGTGCCAGCAGCTGGACAGGGAACTATGGCTACACCTTC. This codes for CASSWTGNYGYTF.

CDR3 region: CASNLALNEQFF. CDR3 bases: TGTGCCAGCAACCTAGCGCTGAATGAGCAGTTCTTC. V and J are TRBV2 and TRBJ2-1, with D possibly TRBD2 on 6 matching bases. V was pared by 7 bases and J by 7 bases, with 11 bases between. The germline CDR1 and CDR2 sequences are SNHLY and FYNNEI. The CDR3 extends over 12 amino acids.

V usage is TRBV10-1 and J usage is TRBJ2-4, with D perhaps TRBD1 or TRBD2 (5 bases each). Germline CDR1 reads WNHNN; CDR2 reads SYGVQD (reference sequence). This CDR3 contains 16 residues. Trimming removed 2 bases at V and 0 bases at J, with 11 bases between. CDR3 DNA sequence: TGCGCCAGCAGTGAGGCCGGGACCCTAGCCAAAAACATTCAGTACTTC. Amino acids: CASSEAGTLAKNIQYF.

The genes are TRBV5-1 and TRBJ1-4, with D unresolved. V lost 3 bases and J lost 0, with 9 bases in between. The CDR3 has 15 residues. Germline V gene data show CDR1 as SGHRS and CDR2 as YFSETQ. The CDR3 here is CASSSDGATNEKLFF. CDR3 sequence (DNA): TGCGCCAGCAGCTCGGACGGAGCAACTAATGAAAAACTGTTTTTT.

The chain employs TRBV5-6 and TRBJ2-7, with a possible D match to TRBD1 (5 bases). CDR1 is SGHDT, CDR2 YYEEEE, per germline. The length of the CDR3 is 15 residues. The V and J ends lost 4 bases and 0 bases respectively, with 14 bases between them. As DNA, the CDR3 is TGTGCCAGCAGCGGCGCAGGGCGAAGCTCCTACGAGCAGTACTTC. Amino acid sequence: CASSGAGRSSYEQYF.

DNA of the CDR3: TGCGCCAGCAGCCTGGGACAGGGTTTTTCAGGCTACACCTTC. Residues: CASSLGQGFSGYTF. The genes are TRBV5-1 and TRBJ1-2; 9 bases are shared with TRBD1. The germline V gene has CDR1 SGHRS and CDR2 YFSETQ. The CDR3 length is 14 residues. The junction had 9 bases not matched to a gene; V was cut back by 4 bases and J by 8 bases.